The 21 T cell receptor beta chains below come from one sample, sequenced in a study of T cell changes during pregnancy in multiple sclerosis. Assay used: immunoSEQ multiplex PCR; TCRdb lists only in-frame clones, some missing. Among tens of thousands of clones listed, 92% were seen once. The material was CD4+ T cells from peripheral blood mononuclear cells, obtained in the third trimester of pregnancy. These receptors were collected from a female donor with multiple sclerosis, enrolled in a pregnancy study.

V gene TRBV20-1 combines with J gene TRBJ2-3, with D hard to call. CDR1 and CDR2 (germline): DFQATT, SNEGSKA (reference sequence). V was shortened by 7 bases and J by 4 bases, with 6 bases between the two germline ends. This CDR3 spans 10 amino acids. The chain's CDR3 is CSGLADTQYF. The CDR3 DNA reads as TGCAGTGGGTTAGCAGATACGCAGTATTTT.

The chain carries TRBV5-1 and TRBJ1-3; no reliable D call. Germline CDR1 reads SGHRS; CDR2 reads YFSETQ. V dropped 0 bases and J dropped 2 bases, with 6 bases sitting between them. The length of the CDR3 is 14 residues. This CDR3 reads CASSLVGAGNTIYF. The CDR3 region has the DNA TGCGCCAGCAGCTTGGTAGGAGCTGGAAACACCATATATTTT. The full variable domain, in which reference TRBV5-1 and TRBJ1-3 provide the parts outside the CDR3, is KAGVTQTPRYLIKTRGQQVTLSCSPISGHRSVSWYQQTPGQGLQFLFEYFSETQRNKGNFPGRFSGRQFSNSRSEMNVSTLELGDSALYLCASSLVGAGNTIYFGEGSWLTVV.

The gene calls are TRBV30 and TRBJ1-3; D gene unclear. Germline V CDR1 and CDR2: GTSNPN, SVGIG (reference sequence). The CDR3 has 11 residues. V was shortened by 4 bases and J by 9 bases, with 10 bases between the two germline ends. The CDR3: CAWTSSGTIYF. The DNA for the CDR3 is TGTGCCTGGACCTCTTCGGGCACCATATATTTT.

The CDR3 protein is CASSPGAGVADTQYF. The CDR3 coding sequence is TGTGCCAGCAGTCCCGGGGCGGGAGTGGCAGATACGCAGTATTTT. J is TRBJ2-3 and V is TRBV6-5, with 7 bases aligning to TRBD2. The trim removed 5 bases at V and 4 bases at J, leaving 9 bases unmatched. Germline assignment: CDR1 MNHEY and CDR2 SVGAGI. The CDR3 is made up of 15 amino acids.

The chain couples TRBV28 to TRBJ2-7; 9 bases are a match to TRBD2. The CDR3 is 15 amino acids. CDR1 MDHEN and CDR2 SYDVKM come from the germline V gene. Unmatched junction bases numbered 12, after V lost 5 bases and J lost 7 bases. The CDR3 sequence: CASSLGTSIKGEQYF. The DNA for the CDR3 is TGTGCCAGCAGTCTTGGGACTAGCATTAAAGGAGAGCAGTACTTC.

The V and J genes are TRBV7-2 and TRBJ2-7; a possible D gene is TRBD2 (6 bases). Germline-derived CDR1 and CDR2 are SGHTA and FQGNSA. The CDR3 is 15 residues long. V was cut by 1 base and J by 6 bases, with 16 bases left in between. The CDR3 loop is CASSLERALGGEQYF. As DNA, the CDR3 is TGTGCCAGCAGCTTAGAGCGGGCCCTGGGCGGCGAGCAGTACTTC. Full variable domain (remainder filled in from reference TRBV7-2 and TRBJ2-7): GAGVSQSPSNKVTEKGKDVELRCDPISGHTALYWYRQSLGQGLEFLIYFQGNSAPDKSGLPSDRFSAERTGGSVSTLTIQRTQQEDSAVYLCASSLERALGGEQYFGPGTRLTVT.

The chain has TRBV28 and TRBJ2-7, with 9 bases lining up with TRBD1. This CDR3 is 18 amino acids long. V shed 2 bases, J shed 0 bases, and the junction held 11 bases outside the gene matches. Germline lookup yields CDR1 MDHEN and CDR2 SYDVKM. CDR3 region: CASSLTGQGLKHSYEQYF. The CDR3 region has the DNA TGTGCCAGCAGTTTAACGGGACAGGGACTTAAACACTCCTACGAGCAGTACTTC.

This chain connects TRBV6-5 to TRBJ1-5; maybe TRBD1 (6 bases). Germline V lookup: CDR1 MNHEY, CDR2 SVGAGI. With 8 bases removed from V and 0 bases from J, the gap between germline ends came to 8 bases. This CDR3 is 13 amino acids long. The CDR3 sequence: CASQDSSNQPQHF. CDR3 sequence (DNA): TGTGCCAGCCAGGACAGTAGCAATCAGCCCCAGCATTTT.

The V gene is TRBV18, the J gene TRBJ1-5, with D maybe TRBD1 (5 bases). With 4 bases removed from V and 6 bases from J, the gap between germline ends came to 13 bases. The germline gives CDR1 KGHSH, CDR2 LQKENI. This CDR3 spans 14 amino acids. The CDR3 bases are TGTGCCAGCTCACAGACAGATGGGCGTCAGCCCCAGCATTTT. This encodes CASSQTDGRQPQHF.

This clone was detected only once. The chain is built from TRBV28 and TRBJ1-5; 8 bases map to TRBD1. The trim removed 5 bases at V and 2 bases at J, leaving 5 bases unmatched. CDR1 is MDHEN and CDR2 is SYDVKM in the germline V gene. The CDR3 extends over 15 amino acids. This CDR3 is CASSPDRGGNQPQHF. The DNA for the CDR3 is TGTGCCAGCAGTCCAGACAGGGGAGGCAATCAGCCCCAGCATTTT.

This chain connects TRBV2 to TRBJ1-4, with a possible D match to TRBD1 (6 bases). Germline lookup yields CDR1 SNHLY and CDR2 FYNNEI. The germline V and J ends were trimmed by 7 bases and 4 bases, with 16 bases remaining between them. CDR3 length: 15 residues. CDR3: CASNARGLNNEKLFF. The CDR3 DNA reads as TGTGCCAGCAACGCCAGGGGTCTCAATAATGAAAAACTGTTTTTT.

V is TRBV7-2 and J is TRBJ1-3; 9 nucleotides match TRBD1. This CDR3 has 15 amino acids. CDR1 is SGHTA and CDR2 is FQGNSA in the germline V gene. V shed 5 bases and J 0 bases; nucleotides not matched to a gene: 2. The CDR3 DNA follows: TGTGCCAGCAGCGAGGGACAGGGCTCTGGAAACACCATATATTTT. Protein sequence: CASSEGQGSGNTIYF.

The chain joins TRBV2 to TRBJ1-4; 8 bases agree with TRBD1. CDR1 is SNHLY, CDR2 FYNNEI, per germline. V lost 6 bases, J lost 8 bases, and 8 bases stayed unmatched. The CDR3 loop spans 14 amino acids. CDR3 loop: CASSPGTGGEKLFF. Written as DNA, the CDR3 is TGTGCCAGCAGCCCCGGGACAGGCGGCGAAAAACTGTTTTTT.

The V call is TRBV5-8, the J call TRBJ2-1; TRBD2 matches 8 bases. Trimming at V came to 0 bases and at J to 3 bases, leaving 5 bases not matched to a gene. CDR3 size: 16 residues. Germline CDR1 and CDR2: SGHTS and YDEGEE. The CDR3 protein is CASSLDTGGGYNEQFF. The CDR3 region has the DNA TGTGCCAGCAGCTTGGACACGGGGGGGGGCTACAATGAGCAGTTCTTC.

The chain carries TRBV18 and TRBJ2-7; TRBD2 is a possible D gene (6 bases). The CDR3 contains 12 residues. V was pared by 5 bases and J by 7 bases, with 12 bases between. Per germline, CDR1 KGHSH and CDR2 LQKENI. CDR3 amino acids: CASSREVGEQYF. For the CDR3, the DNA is TGTGCCAGCTCAAGGGAGGTGGGAGAGCAGTACTTC.

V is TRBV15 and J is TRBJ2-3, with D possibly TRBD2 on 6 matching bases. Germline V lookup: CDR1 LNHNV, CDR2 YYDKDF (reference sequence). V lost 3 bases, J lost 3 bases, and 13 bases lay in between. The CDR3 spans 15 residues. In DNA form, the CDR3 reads TGTGCCACCAGCAGTGAGAGGAGGGAAACAGATACGCAGTATTTT. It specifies CATSSERRETDTQYF.

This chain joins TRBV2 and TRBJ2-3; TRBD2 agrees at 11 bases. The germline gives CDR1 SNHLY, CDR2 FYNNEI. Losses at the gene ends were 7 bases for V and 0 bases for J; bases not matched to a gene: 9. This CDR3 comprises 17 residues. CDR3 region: CASTGRGTSGSTDTQYF. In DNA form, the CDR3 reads TGTGCCAGCACAGGTCGGGGGACTAGCGGTAGCACAGATACGCAGTATTTT.

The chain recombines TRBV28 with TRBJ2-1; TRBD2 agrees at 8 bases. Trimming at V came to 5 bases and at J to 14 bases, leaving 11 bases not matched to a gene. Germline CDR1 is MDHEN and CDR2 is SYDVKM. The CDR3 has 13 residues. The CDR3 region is CASSGTGTRTKFF. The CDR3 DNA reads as TGTGCCAGCAGTGGGACCGGGACTAGAACGAAGTTCTTC.

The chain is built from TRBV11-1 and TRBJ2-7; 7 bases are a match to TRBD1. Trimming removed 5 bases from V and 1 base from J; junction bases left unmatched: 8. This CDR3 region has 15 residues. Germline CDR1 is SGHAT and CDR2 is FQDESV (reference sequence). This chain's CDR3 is CASSPRDRRSYEQYF. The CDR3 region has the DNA TGTGCCAGCAGCCCCCGGGACAGACGATCCTACGAGCAGTACTTC.

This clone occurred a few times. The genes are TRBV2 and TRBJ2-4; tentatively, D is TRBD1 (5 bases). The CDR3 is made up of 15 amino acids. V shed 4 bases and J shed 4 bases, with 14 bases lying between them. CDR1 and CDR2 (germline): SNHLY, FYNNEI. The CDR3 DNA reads TGTGCCAGCAGTGCAAGGGGCGCAGGAAAAAACATTCAGTACTTC. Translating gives CASSARGAGKNIQYF. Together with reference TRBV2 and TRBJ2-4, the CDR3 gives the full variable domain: EPEVTQTPSHQVTQMGQEVILRCVPISNHLYFYWYRQILGQKVEFLVSFYNNEISEKSEIFDDQFSVERPDGSNFTLKIRSTKLEDSAMYFCASSARGAGKNIQYFGAGTRLSVL.

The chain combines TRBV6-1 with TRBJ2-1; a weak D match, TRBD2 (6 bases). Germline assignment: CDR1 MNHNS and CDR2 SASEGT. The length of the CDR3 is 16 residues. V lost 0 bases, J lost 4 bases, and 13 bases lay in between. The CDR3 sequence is CASSEAFVGGYNEQFF. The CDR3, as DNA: TGTGCCAGCAGTGAAGCCTTCGTTGGGGGGTACAATGAGCAGTTCTTC.